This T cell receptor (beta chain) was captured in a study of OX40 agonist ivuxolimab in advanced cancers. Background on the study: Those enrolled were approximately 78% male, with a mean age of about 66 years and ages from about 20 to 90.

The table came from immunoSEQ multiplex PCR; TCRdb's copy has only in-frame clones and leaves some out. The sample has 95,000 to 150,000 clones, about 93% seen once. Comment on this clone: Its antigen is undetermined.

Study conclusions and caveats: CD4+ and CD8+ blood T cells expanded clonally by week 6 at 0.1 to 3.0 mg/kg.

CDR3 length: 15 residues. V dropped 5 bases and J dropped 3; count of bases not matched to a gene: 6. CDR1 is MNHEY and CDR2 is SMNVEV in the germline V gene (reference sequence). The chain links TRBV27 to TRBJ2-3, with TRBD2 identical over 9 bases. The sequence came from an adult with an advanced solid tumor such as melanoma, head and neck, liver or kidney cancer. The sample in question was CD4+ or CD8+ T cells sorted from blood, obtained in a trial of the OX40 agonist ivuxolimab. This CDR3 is CASSVPGLATDTQYF. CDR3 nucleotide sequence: TGTGCCAGCAGTGTCCCGGGACTAGCAACAGATACGCAGTATTTT.